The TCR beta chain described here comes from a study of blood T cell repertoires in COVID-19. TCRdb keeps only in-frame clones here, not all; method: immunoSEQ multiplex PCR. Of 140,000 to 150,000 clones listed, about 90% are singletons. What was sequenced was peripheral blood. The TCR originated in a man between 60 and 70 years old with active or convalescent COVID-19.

This chain's CDR3 is CASSSQRYNSPLHF. In DNA form, the CDR3 reads TGTGCCAGCAGTTCACAGAGATATAATTCACCCCTCCACTTT. The V and J genes are TRBV27 and TRBJ1-6; unclear D gene. The CDR3 has 14 residues. From germline, CDR1 is MNHEY and CDR2 SMNVEV (reference sequence). Trimming shortened V by 4 bases and J by 4 bases, and 8 bases separated the two germline ends.